This T cell receptor (beta chain) was captured in a study of long-term antiretroviral therapy in people with HIV. Broader study findings: Regardless of time point, clones expanded before ART dominated the repertoire. Repertoires from HIV showed CDR3 length ranges narrower than those of controls.

V lost 5 bases, J lost 0 bases, and 4 bases lay in between. The CDR3 has 13 residues. In germline, CDR1 is MNHEY, CDR2 SMNVEV (reference sequence). Every donor had one or more pre-ART and two or more post-ART PBMC samples. A remark on this clone: What it binds is not known.

Running of the v3.0 immunoSEQ assay took place at survey level. The sequencing target was about 35,000-55,000 T-cell genomes per sample. Generated by immunoSEQ multiplex PCR, the TCRdb table keeps only in-frame clones and is missing some. The sample carries approximately 15,000 clones, around 83% recorded once. This sample comprised unsorted PBMCs, obtained just before starting antiretroviral therapy. The sequence derives from a middle-aged man with HIV. The rearrangement uses TRBV27 and TRBJ1-4, with D hard to call. This CDR3 reads CASSPATNEKLFF. CDR3 bases: TGTGCCAGCAGTCCTGCAACTAATGAAAAACTGTTTTTT.